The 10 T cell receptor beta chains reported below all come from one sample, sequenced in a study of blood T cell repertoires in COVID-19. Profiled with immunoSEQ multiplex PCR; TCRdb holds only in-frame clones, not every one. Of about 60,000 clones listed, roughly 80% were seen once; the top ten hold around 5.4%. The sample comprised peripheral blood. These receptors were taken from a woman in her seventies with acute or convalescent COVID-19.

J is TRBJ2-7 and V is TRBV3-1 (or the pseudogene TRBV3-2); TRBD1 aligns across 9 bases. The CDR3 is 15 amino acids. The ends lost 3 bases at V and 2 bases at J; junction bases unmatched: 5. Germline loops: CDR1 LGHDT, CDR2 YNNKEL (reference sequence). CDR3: CASSQRDRVAYEQYF. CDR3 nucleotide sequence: TGTGCCAGCAGCCAGCGGGACAGGGTAGCCTACGAGCAGTACTTC.

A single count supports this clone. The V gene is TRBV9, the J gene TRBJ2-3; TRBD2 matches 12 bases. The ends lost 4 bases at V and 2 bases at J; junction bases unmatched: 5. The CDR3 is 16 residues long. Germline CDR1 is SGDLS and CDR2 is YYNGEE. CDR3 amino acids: CASSPGLAGVTDTQYF. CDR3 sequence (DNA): TGTGCCAGCAGCCCGGGACTAGCGGGCGTCACAGATACGCAGTATTTT. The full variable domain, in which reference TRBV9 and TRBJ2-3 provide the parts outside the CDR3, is DSGVTQTPKHLITATGQRVTLRCSPRSGDLSVYWYQQSLDQGLQFLIQYYNGEERAKGNILERFSAQQFPDLHSELNLSSLELGDSALYFCASSPGLAGVTDTQYFGPGTRLTVL.

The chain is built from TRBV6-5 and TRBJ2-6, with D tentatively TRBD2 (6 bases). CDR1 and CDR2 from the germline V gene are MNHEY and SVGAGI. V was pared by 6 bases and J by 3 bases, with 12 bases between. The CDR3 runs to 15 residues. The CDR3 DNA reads TGTGCCAGCAGACTGGGGGGTGGTGGGGCCAACGTCCTGACTTTC. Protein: CASRLGGGGANVLTF.

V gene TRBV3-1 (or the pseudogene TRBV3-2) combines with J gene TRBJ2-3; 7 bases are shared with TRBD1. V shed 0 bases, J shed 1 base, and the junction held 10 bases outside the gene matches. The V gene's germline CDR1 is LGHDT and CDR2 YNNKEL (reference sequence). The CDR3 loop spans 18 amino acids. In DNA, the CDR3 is TGTGCCAGCAGCCAAGATATGAGTTTAGGACAGGGCACAGATACGCAGTATTTT. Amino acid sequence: CASSQDMSLGQGTDTQYF.

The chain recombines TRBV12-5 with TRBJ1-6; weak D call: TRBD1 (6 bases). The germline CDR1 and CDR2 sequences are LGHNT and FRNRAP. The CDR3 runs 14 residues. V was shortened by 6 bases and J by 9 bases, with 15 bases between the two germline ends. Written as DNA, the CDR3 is TGTGCTAGTGGCAGGGACAAAGGGATTTCACCCCTCCACTTT. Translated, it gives CASGRDKGISPLHF.

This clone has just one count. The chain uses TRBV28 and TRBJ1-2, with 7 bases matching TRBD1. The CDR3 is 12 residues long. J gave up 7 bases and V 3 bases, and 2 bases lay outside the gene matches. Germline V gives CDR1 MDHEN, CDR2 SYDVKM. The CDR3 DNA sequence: TGTGCCAGCAGTTTGCAGGGGGGTGGCTACACCTTC. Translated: CASSLQGGGYTF.

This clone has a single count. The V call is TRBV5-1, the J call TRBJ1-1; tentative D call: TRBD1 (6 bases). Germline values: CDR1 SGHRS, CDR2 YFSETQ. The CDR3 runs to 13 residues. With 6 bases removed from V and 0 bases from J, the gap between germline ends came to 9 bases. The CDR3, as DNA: TGCGCCAGCAATCGGGACATGAACACTGAAGCTTTCTTT. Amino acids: CASNRDMNTEAFF.

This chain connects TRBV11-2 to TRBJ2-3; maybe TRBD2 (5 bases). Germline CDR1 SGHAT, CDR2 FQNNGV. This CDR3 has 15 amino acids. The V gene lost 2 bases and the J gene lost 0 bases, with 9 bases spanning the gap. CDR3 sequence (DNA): TGTGCCAGCAGCTTATATGGCGGGAGCACAGATACGCAGTATTTT. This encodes CASSLYGGSTDTQYF. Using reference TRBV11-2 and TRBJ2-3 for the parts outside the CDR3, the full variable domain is EAGVAQSPRYKIIEKRQSVAFWCNPISGHATLYWYQQILGQGPKLLIQFQNNGVVDDSQLPKDRFSAERLKGVDSTLKIQPAKLEDSAVYLCASSLYGGSTDTQYFGPGTRLTVL.

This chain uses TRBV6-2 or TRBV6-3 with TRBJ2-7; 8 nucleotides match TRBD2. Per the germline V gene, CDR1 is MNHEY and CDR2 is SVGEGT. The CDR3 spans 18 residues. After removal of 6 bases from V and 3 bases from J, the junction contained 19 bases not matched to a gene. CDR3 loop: CASSTPARRVGGGYEQYF. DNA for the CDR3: TGTGCCAGCAGCACCCCGGCCAGGCGAGTCGGGGGGGGCTACGAGCAGTACTTC.

The CDR3 here is CASSLQGADNQPQHF. DNA of the CDR3: TGTGCCAGCAGTTTACAGGGTGCGGATAATCAGCCCCAGCATTTT. The chain carries TRBV9 and TRBJ1-5, with D possibly TRBD1 on 6 matching bases. Trimming left V 5 bases short and J 4 bases short, with 16 bases between. From germline, CDR1 is SGDLS and CDR2 YYNGEE. The CDR3 consists of 15 residues.